What follows are 21 T cell receptor beta chains derived from one specimen sequenced in a study of CD8 T cells in Susac syndrome. A quantity of about 0.5 to 1 ug RNA underwent reverse transcription using random hexamers. TCRdb processed the immunoSEQ multiplex PCR reads anew with MiXCR; each CDR3 protein has one entry. This sample has a few hundred thousand distinct CDR3 sequences, with 80% to 95% found just once. Sequencing was done on a sample of CD8+ T cells from PBMCs. Receptor source: a human donor with multiple sclerosis.

V is TRBV19 and J is TRBJ1-5; D is undetermined. Germline CDR1 LNHDA, CDR2 SQIVND (reference sequence). V lost 5 bases and J 11 bases, leaving 13 bases between the germline ends. This CDR3 is built from 12 residues. In nucleotides, the CDR3 is TGTGCCAGTAGTCCCGGTCCAAAGGCCCAGCATTTT. Its translation is CASSPGPKAQHF.

The chain recombines TRBV9 with TRBJ1-3; D gene unclear. The germline V gene encodes CDR1 SGDLS and CDR2 YYNGEE. This CDR3 comprises 14 residues. V lost 3 bases and J lost 0, with 7 bases in between. The CDR3 nucleotides read TGTGCCAGCAGCGGGAGCCACTCTGGAAACACCATATATTTT. Its translation: CASSGSHSGNTIYF.

The table lists this clonotype with a count of one. The chain links TRBV15 to TRBJ2-3, with D unclear. The CDR3 is made up of 14 amino acids. CDR1 and CDR2 from the germline V gene are LNHNV and YYDKDF (reference sequence). The V end was cut by 5 bases, the J end by 2 bases, with 11 bases between. DNA of the CDR3: TGTGCCACCAGCCAGTTCATCCTCACAGATACGCAGTATTTT. This translates into CATSQFILTDTQYF.

A single count supports this clonotype. The V gene is TRBV2, the J gene TRBJ1-1, with unresolved D. Trimming stripped 2 bases from V and 2 bases from J, with 15 bases between. The CDR3 sequence is 16 residues long. The germline V gene has CDR1 SNHLY and CDR2 FYNNEI. The CDR3 DNA reads TGTGCCAGCAGTGAAAGTTTTGGATGGGTAAACACTGAAGCTTTCTTT. It specifies CASSESFGWVNTEAFF.

J is TRBJ1-2 and V is TRBV20-1; D unclear. V lost 5 bases and J lost 4, with 14 bases in between. The CDR3 has 13 amino acids. The V gene's germline CDR1 is DFQATT and CDR2 SNEGSKA (reference sequence). DNA of the CDR3: TGCAGTGCTCCCCGGACGGATCTCTATGGCTACACCTTC. It is translated as CSAPRTDLYGYTF.

V and J are TRBV2 and TRBJ2-2, with D possibly TRBD2 on 5 matching bases. The V end lost 3 bases, the J end lost 6 bases, and 8 bases lay between the germline ends. Per the germline V gene, CDR1 is SNHLY and CDR2 is FYNNEI. The CDR3 runs to 13 residues. The chain's CDR3 is CASSDRGPGELFF. The CDR3 region has the DNA TGTGCCAGCAGTGATAGAGGGCCCGGGGAGCTGTTTTTT.

The chain recombines TRBV10-3 with TRBJ1-2; D gene uncertain. Trimming left V 3 bases short and J 4 bases short, with 12 bases between. Germline V gene lookup returns CDR1 ENHRY and CDR2 SYGVKD. The CDR3 runs to 14 residues. In DNA, the CDR3 is TGTGCCATCAGTGACGGTGAAGAATTCTATGGCTACACCTTC. Translating it yields CAISDGEEFYGYTF.

Of note for this clonotype: The junction differs from germline at one of its ends, possibly a read error. V and J are TRBV7-9 and TRBJ2-7; D might be TRBD1 or TRBD2, each matching 6 bases. The germline V gene encodes CDR1 SEHNR and CDR2 FQNEAQ (reference sequence). The CDR3 sequence is 17 residues long. As DNA, the CDR3 is TGTGCCGGCAGCCACCCGCCGGGGGCAGGGAGCTCCTACGAGCAGTACTTC. Its translation is CAGSHPPGAGSSYEQYF.

The chain has TRBV27 and TRBJ2-3, with 8 bases that match TRBD1. The CDR3 totals 14 residues. Germline-derived CDR1 and CDR2 are MNHEY and SMNVEV (reference sequence). V dropped 8 bases and J dropped 7; count of bases not matched to a gene: 11. The CDR3 bases are TGTGCCAGCCGAGGACAGGGACACCTAAATACGCAGTATTTT. Residues: CASRGQGHLNTQYF.

Here the CDR3 reads CSVRQGNEQFF. The CDR3 bases are TGCAGCGTGCGACAGGGGAATGAGCAGTTCTTC. The chain combines TRBV29-1 with TRBJ2-1; 8 nucleotides agree with TRBD1. The CDR3 sequence is 11 residues long. Germline-derived CDR1 and CDR2 are SQVTM and ANQGSEA. V shed 6 bases, J shed 7 bases, and the junction held 2 bases outside the gene matches.

The V gene is TRBV6-5, the J gene TRBJ2-1; no definite D call. The CDR3 runs to 13 residues. Looked up from germline, CDR1 is MNHEY and CDR2 is SVGAGI. The V end was cut by 8 bases, the J end by 5 bases, with 13 bases between. CDR3 sequence: CASSQIPHNEQFF. CDR3 bases: TGTGCCAGCTCCCAAATCCCCCACAATGAGCAGTTCTTC.

V is TRBV6-4 and J is TRBJ2-1; a weak D match, TRBD2 (6 bases). The V gene lost 4 bases and the J gene lost 11 bases, with 15 bases spanning the gap. Germline V gives CDR1 MRHNA, CDR2 SNTAGT. The CDR3 contains 13 residues. The CDR3 spells CASSGPTGTQQFF. CDR3 sequence (DNA): TGTGCCAGCAGTGGTCCCACCGGGACTCAGCAGTTCTTC.

The CDR3 loop is CASSRPNQPQHF. The CDR3 DNA is TGTGCCAGCAGTCGACCAAATCAGCCCCAGCATTTT. V gene TRBV12-3 or TRBV12-4 combines with J gene TRBJ1-5; D remains ambiguous. Trimming pared 5 bases from V and 4 bases from J, leaving 6 bases between. CDR3 length: 12 residues.

V gene TRBV6-1 combines with J gene TRBJ2-1; tentative D call: TRBD2 (6 bases). The V gene's germline CDR1 is MNHNS and CDR2 SASEGT. The CDR3 is made up of 18 amino acids. Trimming removed 5 bases from V and 4 bases from J, with 24 bases in between. CDR3: CASSPLFPGVSTYNEQFF. CDR3 DNA: TGTGCCAGCAGTCCTTTGTTCCCGGGAGTAAGTACGTACAATGAGCAGTTCTTC.

This clonotype was seen just once. At one end, the junction sequence differs from germline, possibly due to a read error. The genes are TRBV7-7 and TRBJ2-5; the D is unclear. CDR3 size: 11 residues. Germline assignment: CDR1 SSHAT and CDR2 FNYEAQ (reference sequence). The CDR3 DNA is TGTGCTAGCAGCCATAGAGGCCCCCAGTACTTC. Translating it yields CASSHRGPQYF.

The rearrangement uses TRBV21-1 and TRBJ1-2; TRBD1 reflects the table's D call only, with no check against the DNA. TRBV21-1 is deemed a pseudogene. This CDR3 has 15 amino acids. The CDR3 nucleotides read TGTGCCAGCCGCACCCCCGACAGGGAATCCTATGGCTACACCTTC. Amino acid sequence: CASRTPDRESYGYTF.

The J gene is TRBJ1-1, the V gene TRBV7-2; D is unclear. The CDR3 has 14 residues. Per the germline V gene, CDR1 is SGHTA and CDR2 is FQGNSA. V lost 5 bases and J lost 0, with 10 bases in between. The CDR3 bases are TGTGCCAGCAGCACACTTATAGTGAACACTGAAGCTTTCTTT. Its translation is CASSTLIVNTEAFF. Looking up the rest from reference TRBV7-2 and TRBJ1-1 gives the full variable domain: GAGVSQSPSNKVTEKGKDVELRCDPISGHTALYWYRQSLGQGLEFLIYFQGNSAPDKSGLPSDRFSAERTGGSVSTLTIQRTQQEDSAVYLCASSTLIVNTEAFFGQGTRLTVV.

J is TRBJ2-7 and V is TRBV12-3 or TRBV12-4; D is ambiguous. This CDR3 contains 14 residues. V was cut by 3 bases and J by 0 bases, with 9 bases left in between. CDR3 in amino acids: CASSFLGFSYEQYF. The CDR3 DNA follows: TGTGCCAGCAGTTTTCTGGGCTTCTCCTACGAGCAGTACTTC.

The gene calls are TRBV30 and TRBJ1-1, with a weak D call TRBD1 (5 bases). Germline values: CDR1 GTSNPN, CDR2 SVGIG (reference sequence). This CDR3 has 13 amino acids. Trimming stripped 0 bases from V and 5 bases from J, with 10 bases between. The CDR3, as DNA: TGTGCCTGGAGTGTGGAGGGGTGGACTGAAGCTTTCTTT. This translates into CAWSVEGWTEAFF.

There are a few counts of this clonotype. The rearrangement links TRBV29-1 to TRBJ2-1; 9 bases line up with TRBD1. Losses at the gene ends were 4 bases for V and 3 bases for J; bases not matched to a gene: 1. Germline CDR1 is SQVTM and CDR2 is ANQGSEA. This CDR3 region has 13 residues. The CDR3 DNA sequence: TGCAGCGTTGGGACAGGGGACTACAATGAGCAGTTCTTC. Residues: CSVGTGDYNEQFF.

The V gene is TRBV20-1, the J gene TRBJ2-7; possibly TRBD1 for D (7 bases). Trimming took off 1 base at V and 6 bases at J, with 16 bases between the two ends. The CDR3 length is 14 residues. Germline CDR1 DFQATT, CDR2 SNEGSKA (reference sequence). In nucleotides, the CDR3 is TGCAGTGCTAGAGGGCGGGACAGCAAAATCGAGCAGTACTTC. As protein: CSARGRDSKIEQYF.